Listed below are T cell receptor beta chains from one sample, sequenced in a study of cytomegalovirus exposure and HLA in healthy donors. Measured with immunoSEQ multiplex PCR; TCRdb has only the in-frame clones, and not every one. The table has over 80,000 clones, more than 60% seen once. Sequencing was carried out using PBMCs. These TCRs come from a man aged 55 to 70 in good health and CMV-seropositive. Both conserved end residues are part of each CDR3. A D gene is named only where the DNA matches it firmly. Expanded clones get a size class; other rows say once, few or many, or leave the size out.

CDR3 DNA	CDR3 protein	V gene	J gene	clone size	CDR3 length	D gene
TGCGCCAGCAGCTTGGCGGGGGGGCGGTCCACAGATACGCAGTATTTT	CASSLAGGRSTDTQYF	TRBV5-1	TRBJ2-3	NA	16	TRBD2
TGTGCCATCAGTGAGTCTGGGACAGGAAAGGTTTTGGGTAGTTCACCCCTCCACTTT	CAISESGTGKVLGSSPLHF	TRBV10-3	TRBJ1-6	NA	19	TRBD1
TGCGCCAGCAGCCTCACCGACATAAGAAAACAGGGGGCCCACGAGCAGTACTTC	CASSLTDIRKQGAHEQYF	TRBV4-1	TRBJ2-7	NA	18	TRBD1
TGTGCCATCAGAGCCGTTACCGGGACATATGGCTACACCTTC	CAIRAVTGTYGYTF	TRBV10-3	TRBJ1-2	NA	14	NA
TGTGCCAGCAGACAGGGGCTGGGGGCCGGGGAACTGTTTTTT	CASRQGLGAGELFF	TRBV10-3	TRBJ2-2	once	14	TRBD1
TGTGCCAGCAGCCTACAGGGGGGACGATACGAGCAGTACTTC	CASSLQGGRYEQYF	TRBV7-9	TRBJ2-7	NA	14	TRBD1
TGTGCCAGCAAAATTGGGGGGGGTGCCGGCAATCAGCCCCAGCATTTT	CASKIGGGAGNQPQHF	TRBV7-8	TRBJ1-5	NA	16	NA
TGCGCCAGCAGCCAAGGCACCTCCGGGACAGGGATCCAAGAGACCCAGTACTTC	CASSQGTSGTGIQETQYF	TRBV4-1	TRBJ2-5	NA	18	TRBD1
TGTGCCAGTAGTAACCCCCAGGGGGCCGGCAATCAGCCCCAGCATTTT	CASSNPQGAGNQPQHF	TRBV19	TRBJ1-5	NA	16	TRBD1
TGTGCCAGCAGGGCATCGGGACTTCGGGAGACCCAGTACTTC	CASRASGLRETQYF	TRBV2	TRBJ2-5	once	14	NA
TGCGCCAGCAGCCTAACAGGGTCCGGGGAGCTGTTTTTT	CASSLTGSGELFF	TRBV5-1	TRBJ2-2	NA	13	NA
TGTGCCAGCAGCTACGGACAGGGAGAGTATTCACCCCTCCACTTT	CASSYGQGEYSPLHF	TRBV5-4	TRBJ1-6	NA	15	TRBD1
TGTGCCAGTAGTATGGACAGGGGTATTGTGACCCAGTACTTC	CASSMDRGIVTQYF	TRBV19	TRBJ2-5	NA	14	TRBD1
TGTGCCAGCAGCCAAGACAGGGACTACGAGCAGTACTTC	CASSQDRDYEQYF	TRBV5-4	TRBJ2-7	NA	13	TRBD1
TGCGCCAGCAGCTTGGGGACTAGCGGGCCCACAGATACGCAGTATTTT	CASSLGTSGPTDTQYF	TRBV5-1	TRBJ2-3	NA	16	TRBD2
TGCGCCAGCAGCTTGGCCACGGGACAGAAAAACATTCAGTACTTC	CASSLATGQKNIQYF	TRBV5-1	TRBJ2-4	few	15	TRBD1
TGTGCCAGCAGCCCCCCAGGAATCGGAGGCTACACCTTC	CASSPPGIGGYTF	TRBV28	TRBJ1-2	NA	13	NA
TGTGCCAGCAGCTTAGCCCCTCCGGCGACTAGCACAGATACGCAGTATTTT	CASSLAPPATSTDTQYF	TRBV7-6	TRBJ2-3	NA	17	NA
TGTGCCAGCAGCCGGACGGGGGGGAGCACTGAAGCTTTCTTT	CASSRTGGSTEAFF	TRBV7-9	TRBJ1-1	few	14	NA
TGTGCCAGCCCCCGGGACAGGGAAACCTTGAACACTGAAGCTTTCTTT	CASPRDRETLNTEAFF	TRBV2	TRBJ1-1	once	16	TRBD1
TGTGCCTGGAGTGTACCGGGGGGCGGTCGAAAACTGTTTTTT	CAWSVPGGGRKLFF	TRBV30	TRBJ1-4	NA	14	NA
TGTGCCAGCAGATACGACAGCCTTGGCTACGAGCAGTACTTC	CASRYDSLGYEQYF	TRBV11-2	TRBJ2-7	NA	14	NA
TGTGCCACCAGCTTGACAGGGGAAAAACTGTTTTTT	CATSLTGEKLFF	TRBV15	TRBJ1-4	once	12	TRBD1
TGTGCCAGCTCACCCGGATGGGACAGGGTGCCAGATACGCAGTATTTT	CASSPGWDRVPDTQYF	TRBV18	TRBJ2-3	once	16	TRBD1
TGTGCCAGTAGTAACCCGGGACAGGCCGTCTACGAGCAGTACTTC	CASSNPGQAVYEQYF	TRBV19	TRBJ2-7	NA	15	TRBD1
TGCGCCAGCAGCCAAGCCCATGTGGGGGGACAGCCCCAGCATTTT	CASSQAHVGGQPQHF	TRBV4-3	TRBJ1-5	few	15	NA
TGTGCCAGCAGCCCGGGGTACAATTCACCCCTCCACTTT	CASSPGYNSPLHF	TRBV6-5	TRBJ1-6	NA	13	NA
TGTGCCAGCAGCCTAGGGACAGGGATAAATCAGCCCCAGCATTTT	CASSLGTGINQPQHF	TRBV5-4	TRBJ1-5	few	15	TRBD1
TGTGCCAGCAGCTCCGAAAGAGAACGGGGACAGCCCCAGCATTTT	CASSSERERGQPQHF	TRBV11-2	TRBJ1-5	NA	15	NA
TGTGCCAGCTCCGATGCGGGACAGGGGAGCAATGAGCAGTTCTTC	CASSDAGQGSNEQFF	TRBV28	TRBJ2-1	NA	15	TRBD1
TGCGCCAGCAGCCCCGTCCTGGACAGGGGGCGACCTCCGGGCCGGGGAGAGACCCAGTACTTC	CASSPVLDRGRPPGRGETQYF	TRBV5-1	TRBJ2-5	once	21	TRBD1
TGTGCCAGCTCACAACAAACGGGACAGACGATGTACTTC	CASSQQTGQTMYF	TRBV18	TRBJ2-4	NA	13	TRBD1
TGTGCCAGCAGAGCCTTACAGGGGGCGGGCGGGGAGCTGTTTTTT	CASRALQGAGGELFF	TRBV27	TRBJ2-2	NA	15	TRBD1
TGCGCCAGCAGCCCCAAGGGGGCAACTAATGAAAAACTGTTTTTT	CASSPKGATNEKLFF	TRBV5-1	TRBJ1-4	NA	15	NA
TGTTCCAGCAGCGCCCGACTAGCGGGGGAGGACAATGAGCAGTTCTTC	CSSSARLAGEDNEQFF	TRBV7-9	TRBJ2-1	NA	16	TRBD2
TGTGCCAGCAGCGGGAGGGGCGAGCAGTACTTC	CASSGRGEQYF	TRBV7-6	TRBJ2-7	few	11	TRBD2
TGTGCCAGCAGTTACACACAGCTGTGGGAGACCCAGTACTTC	CASSYTQLWETQYF	TRBV6-6	TRBJ2-5	NA	14	NA
TGTGCCAGCAGCTTAGTAGGGGGCGCCGTCAACAATGAGCAGTTCTTC	CASSLVGGAVNNEQFF	TRBV7-9	TRBJ2-1	once	16	TRBD1
TGTGCCAGAAGCTTGGGGGACAGGTTTTTCTACGAGCAGTACTTC	CARSLGDRFFYEQYF	TRBV5-3	TRBJ2-7	NA	15	TRBD1
TGTGCCAGCAGCTTCGGACTAGCGGGGGGTCCAAAGTACAATGAGCAGTTCTTC	CASSFGLAGGPKYNEQFF	TRBV5-6	TRBJ2-1	few	18	TRBD2
TGTGCCAGCAGCTTGGGACAGGGCAATCAGCCCCAGCATTTT	CASSLGQGNQPQHF	TRBV7-9	TRBJ1-5	NA	14	TRBD1
TGTGCCAGCAGTGAAAGGGGGGGGATACGGGCAGATACGCAGTATTTT	CASSERGGIRADTQYF	TRBV6-1	TRBJ2-3	NA	16	NA
TGTGCCAGCAGCTTAATAGGGGGCGGCGAGACCCAGTACTTC	CASSLIGGGETQYF	TRBV7-6	TRBJ2-5	NA	14	TRBD1
TGCGCCAGCAGGACTAGCGGGTCCTACAATGAGCAGTTCTTC	CASRTSGSYNEQFF	TRBV5-1	TRBJ2-1	NA	14	TRBD2
TGTGCCAGCAGTAGGGCGGGGACTCTGGAAAAACTGTTTTTT	CASSRAGTLEKLFF	TRBV27	TRBJ1-4	NA	14	NA
TGTGCCAGCAGTGCCGACAGGAGATTTAGCTCCTATAATTCACCCCTCCACTTT	CASSADRRFSSYNSPLHF	TRBV28	TRBJ1-6	NA	18	NA
TGTGCCAGTAGTATTGCCGGGACTGACACAGATACGCAGTATTTT	CASSIAGTDTDTQYF	TRBV19	TRBJ2-3	NA	15	NA
TGTGCCAGTATGGACAGGTCGGGCACCTACGAGCAGTACTTC	CASMDRSGTYEQYF	TRBV19	TRBJ2-7	NA	14	TRBD1
TGTGCCAGCAGCTTCGGTGGGGGGAGAGAGACCCAGTACTTC	CASSFGGGRETQYF	TRBV7-9	TRBJ2-5	NA	14	NA
TGCACCAGCAGCCAAGGTAGCGTGACTAGCGGACACCAAGAGACCCAGTACTTC	CTSSQGSVTSGHQETQYF	TRBV1	TRBJ2-5	NA	18	NA
TGTGCCAGCAGCTTAGGGCACCCGAACACTGAAGCTTTCTTT	CASSLGHPNTEAFF	TRBV11-3	TRBJ1-1	NA	14	NA